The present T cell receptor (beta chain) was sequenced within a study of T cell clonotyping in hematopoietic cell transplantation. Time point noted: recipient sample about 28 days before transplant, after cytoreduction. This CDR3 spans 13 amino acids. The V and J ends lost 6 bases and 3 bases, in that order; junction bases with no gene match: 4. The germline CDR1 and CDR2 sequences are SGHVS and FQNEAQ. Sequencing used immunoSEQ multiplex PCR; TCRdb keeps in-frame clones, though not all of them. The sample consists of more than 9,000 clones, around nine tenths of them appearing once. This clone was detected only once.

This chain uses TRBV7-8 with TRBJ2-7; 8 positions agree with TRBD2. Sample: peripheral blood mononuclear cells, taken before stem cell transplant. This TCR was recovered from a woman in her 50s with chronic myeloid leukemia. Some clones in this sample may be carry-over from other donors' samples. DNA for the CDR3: TGTGCCAGCAGTAGTCTAGCGGGCTACGAGCAGTACTTC. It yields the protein CASSSLAGYEQYF.